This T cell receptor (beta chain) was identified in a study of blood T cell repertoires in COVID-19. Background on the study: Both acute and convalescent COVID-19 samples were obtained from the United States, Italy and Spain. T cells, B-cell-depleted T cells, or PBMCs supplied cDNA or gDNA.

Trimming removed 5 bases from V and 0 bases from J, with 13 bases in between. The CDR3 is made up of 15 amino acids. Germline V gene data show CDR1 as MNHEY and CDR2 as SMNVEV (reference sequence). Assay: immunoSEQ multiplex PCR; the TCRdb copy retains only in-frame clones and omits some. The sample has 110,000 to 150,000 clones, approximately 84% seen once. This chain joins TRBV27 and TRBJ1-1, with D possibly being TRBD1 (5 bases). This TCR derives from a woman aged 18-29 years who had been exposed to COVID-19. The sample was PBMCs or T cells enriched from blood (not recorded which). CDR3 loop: CASSRQYAMNTEAFF. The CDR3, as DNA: TGTGCCAGCAGTCGACAGTACGCCATGAACACTGAAGCTTTCTTT.